The rows below give T cell receptor beta chains drawn from one sample of a study of cytomegalovirus exposure and HLA in healthy donors. The method was immunoSEQ multiplex PCR; TCRdb's version includes in-frame clones alone and lacks a portion of them. The sample consists of tens of thousands of clones, approximately 90% of them appearing once. The specimen was PBMCs. These receptors all stem from a man aged 25-45 years in good health and CMV-seronegative. Both conserved end residues are part of each CDR3. The order of the fields is D gene, J gene, clone size, V gene, CDR3 protein, CDR3 DNA. A D gene is named only where the DNA matches it firmly. Clone size is stated in some rows and not others, as once, few, many or a class when expanded.

>TRBD1|TRBJ2-2|NA|TRBV19
CASIRTGLAGELFF
TGTGCCAGTATACGGACAGGGCTCGCCGGGGAGCTGTTTTTT
>NA|TRBJ1-1|NA|TRBV6-5
CASTLRGGLGTEAFF
TGTGCCAGCACACTAAGGGGGGGGTTGGGCACTGAAGCTTTCTTT
>NA|TRBJ2-7|NA|TRBV5-1
CASSLVGLATSYEQYF
TGCGCCAGCAGCTTGGTTGGACTCGCGACGTCCTACGAGCAGTACTTC
>NA|TRBJ2-6|NA|TRBV6-5
CASSYPQGAGANVLTF
TGTGCCAGCAGTTACCCCCAGGGTGCTGGGGCCAACGTCCTGACTTTC
>NA|TRBJ2-1|NA|TRBV7-6
CASSLTADNEQFF
TGTGCCAGCAGCTTAACAGCCGACAATGAGCAGTTCTTC
>NA|TRBJ2-1|NA|TRBV5-1
CATSPEMKYEQFF
TGCGCCACCTCTCCGGAGATGAAGTATGAGCAGTTCTTC
>NA|TRBJ2-7|NA|TRBV5-4
CASSLSPGGTVSYEQYF
TGTGCCAGCAGCTTGTCACCAGGTGGTACGGTCTCCTACGAGCAGTACTTC
>NA|TRBJ2-7|NA|TRBV6-4
CASSLNYEQYF
TGTGCCAGCAGCCTAAACTACGAGCAGTACTTC
>NA|TRBJ1-2|NA|TRBV2
CASSVARGDGYTF
TGTGCCAGCAGTGTTGCCAGGGGAGATGGCTACACCTTC
>NA|TRBJ2-1|NA|TRBV5-6
CASSPWGPIYNEQFF
TGTGCCAGCAGCCCCTGGGGCCCGATCTACAATGAGCAGTTCTTC
>NA|TRBJ1-2|NA|TRBV6-5
CASRRPTGSYGYTF
TGTGCCAGCAGACGCCCAACAGGGAGCTATGGCTACACCTTC
>TRBD1|TRBJ1-5|NA|TRBV30
CAWSVNRGQPQHF
TGTGCCTGGAGTGTAAACAGGGGACAGCCCCAGCATTTT
>TRBD1|TRBJ2-7|NA|TRBV5-6
CASRLRDRGGEQYF
TGTGCCAGCAGACTGAGAGACAGGGGTGGCGAGCAGTACTTC
>TRBD1|TRBJ1-5|NA|TRBV4-1
CASSPQGADQPQHF
TGCGCCAGCAGCCCCCAGGGGGCGGATCAGCCCCAGCATTTT
>NA|TRBJ2-7|NA|TRBV4-1
CASSQRQVGPYEQYF
TGCGCCAGCAGCCAAAGACAGGTTGGGCCCTACGAGCAGTACTTC
>NA|TRBJ2-5|NA|TRBV28
CASSPGVETQYF
TGTGCCAGCAGTCCAGGGGTTGAGACCCAGTACTTC
>TRBD2|TRBJ2-5|NA|TRBV2
CASKWGGGAWLETQYF
TGTGCCAGCAAGTGGGGCGGGGGGGCTTGGTTGGAGACCCAGTACTTC
>TRBD2|TRBJ2-1|NA|TRBV11-2
CASRVAGGLSSYNEQFF
TGTGCCTCGAGGGTAGCGGGAGGACTGAGCTCCTACAATGAGCAGTTCTTC
>TRBD1|TRBJ2-5|NA|TRBV9
CASSRGTEPEETQYF
TGTGCCAGCAGCAGGGGGACAGAGCCAGAAGAGACCCAGTACTTC
>TRBD1|TRBJ1-1|NA|TRBV6-5
CASSYDRENTEAFF
TGTGCCAGCAGTTACGACAGGGAGAACACTGAAGCTTTCTTT
>TRBD1|TRBJ1-4|NA|TRBV6-1
CASSLRQGSEKLFF
TGTGCCAGCAGTCTACGACAGGGAAGTGAAAAACTGTTTTTT
>NA|TRBJ2-7|NA|TRBV28
CASSLIGGEDEQYF
TGTGCCAGCAGTTTAATCGGCGGGGAGGACGAGCAGTACTTC
>TRBD1|TRBJ1-6|NA|TRBV7-2
CASSFDRGGNSPLHF
TGTGCCAGCAGTTTCGACAGGGGAGGCAATTCACCCCTCCACTTT
>NA|TRBJ1-4|NA|TRBV5-1
CASSLISENEKLFF
TGCGCCAGCAGCTTGATCTCAGAAAATGAAAAACTGTTTTTT
>NA|TRBJ1-3|NA|TRBV5-6
CASSLLAAHSGNTIYF
TGTGCCAGCAGCTTGTTAGCTGCCCACTCTGGAAACACCATATATTTT
>NA|TRBJ2-7|NA|TRBV19
CASRETGLGPYEQYF
TGTGCCAGTAGAGAAACGGGACTTGGACCGTACGAGCAGTACTTC
>NA|TRBJ2-6|NA|TRBV5-1
CASRASSGANVLTF
TGCGCCAGCAGAGCAAGCTCTGGGGCCAACGTCCTGACTTTC
>NA|TRBJ1-6|few|TRBV28
CASSPYRSLSNSPLHF
TGTGCCAGCAGTCCGTACCGTTCCCTATCTAATTCACCCCTCCACTTT
>NA|TRBJ2-1|NA|TRBV11-2
CASSSLRATYNEQFF
TGTGCCAGCAGCTCCCTGCGGGCAACCTACAATGAGCAGTTCTTC
>NA|TRBJ2-1|NA|TRBV19
CASSISVDNEQFF
TGTGCCAGTAGTATCTCCGTAGACAATGAGCAGTTCTTC
>NA|TRBJ1-5|NA|TRBV6-1
CASRPTQGGRQPQHF
TGTGCCAGCAGACCAACTCAAGGTGGGAGACAGCCCCAGCATTTT
>TRBD1|TRBJ1-6|NA|TRBV27
CASSPTGQGESSPLHF
TGTGCCAGCAGTCCAACTGGACAGGGGGAAAGTTCACCCCTCCACTTT
>TRBD2|TRBJ2-1|NA|TRBV6-5
CASSSAGGEYNEQFF
TGTGCCAGCAGCTCAGCGGGGGGCGAGTACAATGAGCAGTTCTTC
>TRBD2|TRBJ2-1|NA|TRBV10-3
CAIRDRTSGGRNEQFF
TGTGCCATCAGAGACCGGACTAGCGGGGGCCGCAATGAGCAGTTCTTC
>TRBD2|TRBJ2-7|NA|TRBV6-6
CASSSIAGAGEQYF
TGTGCCAGCAGTTCAATAGCGGGAGCCGGCGAGCAGTACTTC
>TRBD2|TRBJ2-7|NA|TRBV11-2
CASSLVSSGGRALRDEQYF
TGTGCCAGCAGCTTAGTTTCGAGCGGGGGGAGAGCGTTACGTGACGAGCAGTACTTC
>NA|TRBJ2-2|NA|TRBV7-7
CASSSGEVPGELFF
TGTGCTAGCAGTTCGGGAGAAGTCCCCGGGGAGCTGTTTTTT
>NA|TRBJ1-3|NA|TRBV2
CASSVGKGDGGHTIYF
TGTGCCAGCAGTGTAGGCAAGGGGGACGGCGGGCACACCATATATTTT
>TRBD1|TRBJ2-1|NA|TRBV9
CASSVVGTGWDEQFF
TGTGCCAGCAGCGTAGTGGGGACAGGGTGGGATGAGCAGTTCTTC